This T cell receptor beta chain was captured by sequencing in a study of T cell repertoires in cytomegalovirus infection. Looking at the study overall: HLA-C-restricted CMV epitopes, recently identified, and well-studied HLA-B-restricted ones were used by the study. Whole-study results and caveats: The study found HLA-C-restricted CMV-specific TCR beta clonotypes dominating the ex vivo response.

V gave up 2 bases and J gave up 2 bases, with 10 bases separating them. There are 14 residues in the CDR3. Germline CDR1 and CDR2: KGHSH and LQKENI. This clonotype was detected a few times. As yet, its antigen is unknown. Using its own MiXCR run on the reads, TCRdb lists one record per CDR3 protein. Found here are approximately 600,000 distinct CDR3 sequences, roughly 42% of them singletons; the top ten hold around 48%. The material was cultured PBMCs, obtained from culture after CMV antigen stimulation. The chain carries TRBV18 and TRBJ2-7; D unclear. The clonotype originates from a human donor in good health (CMV status not recorded). Some clones in this sample may be carry-over from other donors' samples. CDR3 DNA sequence: TGTGCCAGCTCACCAGGCAGCGCAGCCTACGAGCAGTACTTC. Encoded protein: CASSPGSAAYEQYF.